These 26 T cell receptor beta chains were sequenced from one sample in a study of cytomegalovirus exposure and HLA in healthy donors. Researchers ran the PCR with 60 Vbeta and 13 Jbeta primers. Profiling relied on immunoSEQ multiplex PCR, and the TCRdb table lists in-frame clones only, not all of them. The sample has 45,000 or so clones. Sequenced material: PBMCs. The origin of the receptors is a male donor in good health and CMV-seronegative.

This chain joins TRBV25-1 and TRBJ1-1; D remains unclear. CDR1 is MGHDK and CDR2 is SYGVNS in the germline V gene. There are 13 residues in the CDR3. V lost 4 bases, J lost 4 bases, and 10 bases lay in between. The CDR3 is CASSAPGGTEAFF. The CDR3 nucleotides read TGTGCCAGCAGTGCCCCAGGAGGCACTGAAGCTTTCTTT.

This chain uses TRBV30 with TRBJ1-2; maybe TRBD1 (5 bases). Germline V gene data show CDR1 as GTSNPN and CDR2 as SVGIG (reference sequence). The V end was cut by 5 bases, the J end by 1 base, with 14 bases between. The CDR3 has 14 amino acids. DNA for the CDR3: TGTGCCTGGTGGCATCTTAGGGGTAACTATGGCTACACCTTC. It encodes CAWWHLRGNYGYTF.

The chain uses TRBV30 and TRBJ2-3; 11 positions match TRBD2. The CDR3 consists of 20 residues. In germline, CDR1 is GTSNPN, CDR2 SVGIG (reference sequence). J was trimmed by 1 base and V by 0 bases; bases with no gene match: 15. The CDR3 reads CAWSVFPGASGGFRTDTQYF. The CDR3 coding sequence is TGTGCCTGGAGTGTTTTTCCGGGGGCTAGCGGGGGGTTTCGCACAGATACGCAGTATTTT.

The DNA of the CDR3 is TGTGCCAGTTATCCTGTGGGACAGGGAAGCACTGAAGCTTTCTTT. It codes for CASYPVGQGSTEAFF. This chain uses TRBV19 with TRBJ1-1; TRBD1 agrees at 9 bases. Trimming cost V 8 bases and J 4 bases; bases outside gene matches: 11. The CDR3 is 15 residues long. Per the germline V gene, CDR1 is LNHDA and CDR2 is SQIVND (reference sequence). Looking up the rest from reference TRBV19 and TRBJ1-1 gives the full variable domain: DGGITQSPKYLFRKEGQNVTLSCEQNLNHDAMYWYRQDPGQGLRLIYYSQIVNDFQKGDIAEGYSVSREKKESFPLTVTSAQKNPTAFYLCASYPVGQGSTEAFFGQGTRLTVV.

CDR3 nucleotides: TGCGCCAGCAGCTCCTCGGCCAGTTGGGGGGGCTCGAACACCGGGGAGCTGTTTTTT. Protein sequence: CASSSSASWGGSNTGELFF. The V call is TRBV5-1, the J call TRBJ2-2; perhaps TRBD2 as D (7 bases). Germline V gene lookup returns CDR1 SGHRS and CDR2 YFSETQ. CDR3 length: 19 residues. The V end was cut by 3 bases, the J end by 0 bases, with 21 bases between.

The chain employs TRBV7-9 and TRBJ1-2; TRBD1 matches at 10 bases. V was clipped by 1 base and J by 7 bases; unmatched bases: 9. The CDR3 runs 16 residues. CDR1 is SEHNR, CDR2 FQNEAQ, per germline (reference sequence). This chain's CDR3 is CASSLVGPGQGFGYTF. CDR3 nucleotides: TGTGCCAGCAGCTTAGTCGGACCGGGACAGGGGTTTGGCTACACCTTC.

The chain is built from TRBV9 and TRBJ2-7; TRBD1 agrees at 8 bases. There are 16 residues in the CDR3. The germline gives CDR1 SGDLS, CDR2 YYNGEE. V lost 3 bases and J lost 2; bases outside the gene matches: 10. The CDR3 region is CASSGRQGKGAYEQYF. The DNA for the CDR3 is TGTGCCAGCAGCGGGCGACAGGGGAAGGGAGCCTACGAGCAGTACTTC.

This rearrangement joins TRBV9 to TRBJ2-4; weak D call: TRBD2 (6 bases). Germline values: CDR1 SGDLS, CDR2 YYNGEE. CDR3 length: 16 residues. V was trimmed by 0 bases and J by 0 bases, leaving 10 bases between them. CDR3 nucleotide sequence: TGTGCCAGCAGCGTAGATTTGCGGGGAGCCAAAAACATTCAGTACTTC. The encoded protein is CASSVDLRGAKNIQYF.

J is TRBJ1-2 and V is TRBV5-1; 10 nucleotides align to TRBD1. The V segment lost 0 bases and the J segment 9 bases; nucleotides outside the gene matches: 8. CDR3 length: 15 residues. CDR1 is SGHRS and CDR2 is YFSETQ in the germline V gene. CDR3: CASSLAGQGESRYTF. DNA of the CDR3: TGCGCCAGCAGCTTGGCAGGACAGGGGGAATCTCGCTACACCTTC.

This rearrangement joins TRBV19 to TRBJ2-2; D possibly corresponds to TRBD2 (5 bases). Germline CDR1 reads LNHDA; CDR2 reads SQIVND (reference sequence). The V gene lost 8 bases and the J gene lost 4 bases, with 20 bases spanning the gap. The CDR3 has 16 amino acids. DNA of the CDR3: TGTGCCAGTGGGGTTCTAAACTCTCGGGGCACCGGGGAGCTGTTTTTT. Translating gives CASGVLNSRGTGELFF.

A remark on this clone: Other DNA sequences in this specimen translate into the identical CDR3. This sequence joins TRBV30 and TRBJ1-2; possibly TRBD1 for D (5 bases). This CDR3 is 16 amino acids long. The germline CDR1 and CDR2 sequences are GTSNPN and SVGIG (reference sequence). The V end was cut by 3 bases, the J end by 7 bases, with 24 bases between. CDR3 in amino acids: CAWSRPGELSMGGYTF. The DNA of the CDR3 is TGTGCCTGGAGCCGGCCGGGGGAGCTCTCTATGGGTGGCTACACCTTC.

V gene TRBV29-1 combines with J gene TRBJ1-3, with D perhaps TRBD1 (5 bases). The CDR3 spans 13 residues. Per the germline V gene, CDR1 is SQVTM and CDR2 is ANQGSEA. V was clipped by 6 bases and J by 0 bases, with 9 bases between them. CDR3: CSVRQSSGNTIYF. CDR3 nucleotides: TGCAGCGTCAGACAGAGCTCTGGAAACACCATATATTTT.

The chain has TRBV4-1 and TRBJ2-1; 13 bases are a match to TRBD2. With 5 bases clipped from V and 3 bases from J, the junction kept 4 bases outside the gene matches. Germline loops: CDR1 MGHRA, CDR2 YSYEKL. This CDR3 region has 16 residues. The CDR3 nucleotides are TGCGCCAGCAGCGCGACTAGCGGGGGGATCTACAATGAGCAGTTCTTC. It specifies CASSATSGGIYNEQFF.

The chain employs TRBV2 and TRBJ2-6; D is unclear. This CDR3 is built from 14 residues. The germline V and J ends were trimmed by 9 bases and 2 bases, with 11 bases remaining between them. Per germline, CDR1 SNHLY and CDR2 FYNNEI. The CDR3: CASRNEAGANVLTF. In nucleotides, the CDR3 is TGTGCCAGTAGGAACGAGGCTGGGGCCAACGTCCTGACTTTC.

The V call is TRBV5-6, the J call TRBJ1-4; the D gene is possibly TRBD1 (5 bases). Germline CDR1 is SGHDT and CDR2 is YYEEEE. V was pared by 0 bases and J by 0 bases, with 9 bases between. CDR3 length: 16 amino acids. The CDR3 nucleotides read TGTGCCAGCAGCTTGGCAGGGTACGCAACTAATGAAAAACTGTTTTTT. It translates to CASSLAGYATNEKLFF.

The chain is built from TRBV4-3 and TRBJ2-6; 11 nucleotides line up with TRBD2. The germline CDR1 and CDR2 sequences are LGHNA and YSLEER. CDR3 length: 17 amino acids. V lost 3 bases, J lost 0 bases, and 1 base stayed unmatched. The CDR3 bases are TGCGCCAGCAGCCATAGCGGGGGGGCCTCTGGGGCCAACGTCCTGACTTTC. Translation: CASSHSGGASGANVLTF.

The CDR3 nucleotides are TGTGCCAGTAGTACTGGACTAGCGGGGGTAGATACGCAGTATTTT. Its translation: CASSTGLAGVDTQYF. The chain is built from TRBV19 and TRBJ2-3, with TRBD2 matching 13 bases. The CDR3 spans 15 residues. The germline CDR1 and CDR2 sequences are LNHDA and SQIVND (reference sequence). Trimming at V came to 4 bases and at J to 5 bases, leaving 3 bases not matched to a gene.

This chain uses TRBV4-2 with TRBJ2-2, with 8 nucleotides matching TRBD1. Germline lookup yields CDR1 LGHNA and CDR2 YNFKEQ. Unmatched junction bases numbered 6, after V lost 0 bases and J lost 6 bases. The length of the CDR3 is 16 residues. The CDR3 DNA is TGTGCCAGCAGCCAAGAAAGTGGACAGGGTTCCGGGGAGCTGTTTTTT. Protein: CASSQESGQGSGELFF.

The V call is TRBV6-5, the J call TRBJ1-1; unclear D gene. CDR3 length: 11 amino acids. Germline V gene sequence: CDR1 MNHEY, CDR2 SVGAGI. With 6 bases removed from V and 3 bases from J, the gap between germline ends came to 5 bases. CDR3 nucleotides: TGTGCCAGCAGCCGCGACACTGAAGCTTTCTTT. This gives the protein CASSRDTEAFF.

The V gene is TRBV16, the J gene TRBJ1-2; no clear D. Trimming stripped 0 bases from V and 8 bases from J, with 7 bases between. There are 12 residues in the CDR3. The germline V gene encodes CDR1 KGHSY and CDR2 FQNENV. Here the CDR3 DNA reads TGTGCCAGCAGCCAATCTCTCAGGGGCTACACCTTC. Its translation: CASSQSLRGYTF.

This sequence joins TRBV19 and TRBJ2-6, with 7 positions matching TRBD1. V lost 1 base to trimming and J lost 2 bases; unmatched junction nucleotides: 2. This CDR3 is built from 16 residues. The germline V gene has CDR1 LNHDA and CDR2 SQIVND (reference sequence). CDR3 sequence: CASSIGDRAGANVLTF. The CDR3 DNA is TGTGCCAGTAGTATAGGAGACAGGGCTGGGGCCAACGTCCTGACTTTC.

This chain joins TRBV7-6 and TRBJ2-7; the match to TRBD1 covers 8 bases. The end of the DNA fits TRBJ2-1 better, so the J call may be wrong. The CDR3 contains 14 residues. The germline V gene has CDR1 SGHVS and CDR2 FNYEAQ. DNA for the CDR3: TGTGCCAGCAGCTTAATCGGACAGGGCAATGAGCAGTTCTTC. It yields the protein CASSLIGQGNEQFF.

CDR3 sequence reads: CASSSLLAGLYNEQFF. The CDR3 DNA follows: TGTGCCAGCAGCTCTCTACTAGCGGGACTCTACAATGAGCAGTTCTTC. This chain connects TRBV13 to TRBJ2-1; 10 nucleotides agree with TRBD2. The V and J ends lost 4 bases and 3 bases, in that order; junction bases with no gene match: 6. This CDR3 has 16 amino acids. CDR1 is PRHDT, CDR2 FYEKMQ, per germline (reference sequence).

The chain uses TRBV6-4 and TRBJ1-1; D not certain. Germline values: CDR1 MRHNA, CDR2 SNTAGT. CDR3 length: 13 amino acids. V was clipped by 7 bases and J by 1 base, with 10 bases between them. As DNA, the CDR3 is TGTGCCAGCAAGGAACAGCCGAACACTGAAGCTTTCTTT. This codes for CASKEQPNTEAFF.

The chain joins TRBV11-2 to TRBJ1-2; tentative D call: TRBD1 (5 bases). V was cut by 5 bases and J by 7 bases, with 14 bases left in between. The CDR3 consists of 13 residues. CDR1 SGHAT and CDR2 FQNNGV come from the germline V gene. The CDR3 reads CASSQTVPAGYTF. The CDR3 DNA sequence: TGTGCCAGCAGCCAGACAGTCCCGGCTGGCTACACCTTC.

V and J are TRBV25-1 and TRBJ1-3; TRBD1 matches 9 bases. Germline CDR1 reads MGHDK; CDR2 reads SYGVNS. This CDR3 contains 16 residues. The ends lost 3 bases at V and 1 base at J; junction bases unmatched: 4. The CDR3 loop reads CASSDTGGSSGNTIYF. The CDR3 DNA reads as TGTGCCAGCAGTGATACAGGGGGCTCGTCTGGAAACACCATATATTTT.